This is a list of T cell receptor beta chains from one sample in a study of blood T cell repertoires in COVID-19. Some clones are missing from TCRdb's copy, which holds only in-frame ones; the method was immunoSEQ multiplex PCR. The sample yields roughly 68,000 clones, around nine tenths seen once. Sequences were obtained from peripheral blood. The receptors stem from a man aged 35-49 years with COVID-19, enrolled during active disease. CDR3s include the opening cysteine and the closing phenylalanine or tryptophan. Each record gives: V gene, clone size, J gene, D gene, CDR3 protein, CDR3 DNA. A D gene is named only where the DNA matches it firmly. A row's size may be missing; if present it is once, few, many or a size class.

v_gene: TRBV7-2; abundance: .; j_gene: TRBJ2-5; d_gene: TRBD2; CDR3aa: CASRPGGASETQYF; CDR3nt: TGTGCCAGCAGACCCGGGGGGGCCTCGGAGACCCAGTACTTC
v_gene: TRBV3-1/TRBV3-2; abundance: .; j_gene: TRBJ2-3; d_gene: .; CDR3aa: CASSQGGGTDTQYF; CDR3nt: TGTGCCAGCAGCCAAGGGGGAGGTACAGATACGCAGTATTTT
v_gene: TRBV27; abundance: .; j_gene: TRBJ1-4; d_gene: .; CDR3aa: CASSLSGPNEKLFF; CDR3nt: TGTGCCAGCAGTTTATCGGGGCCAAATGAAAAACTGTTTTTT
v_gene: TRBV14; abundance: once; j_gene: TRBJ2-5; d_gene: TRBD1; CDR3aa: CASSHGLAGTDTQETQYF; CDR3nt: TGTGCCAGCAGCCATGGTTTAGCCGGGACAGACACCCAAGAGACCCAGTACTTC
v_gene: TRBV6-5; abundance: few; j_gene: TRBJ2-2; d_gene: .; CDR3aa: CARMDTNTGELFF; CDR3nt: TGTGCCAGAATGGACACGAACACCGGGGAGCTGTTTTTT
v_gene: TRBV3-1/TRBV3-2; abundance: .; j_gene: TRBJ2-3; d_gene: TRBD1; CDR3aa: CASSHRGSTDTQYF; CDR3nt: TGTGCCAGCAGCCACAGGGGGTCAACAGATACGCAGTATTTT
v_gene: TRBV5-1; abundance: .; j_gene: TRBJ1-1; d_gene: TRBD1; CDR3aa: CASSLAQGVTEAFF; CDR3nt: TGCGCCAGCAGCTTGGCCCAGGGGGTGACTGAAGCTTTCTTT
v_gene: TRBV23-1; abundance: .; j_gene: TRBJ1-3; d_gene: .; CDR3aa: CASRNLSRAFGNTIYF; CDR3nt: TGCGCCAGCAGGAATCTTTCCAGGGCTTTCGGAAACACCATATATTTT
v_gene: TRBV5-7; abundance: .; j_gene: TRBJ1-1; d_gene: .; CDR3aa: CASSFPNDTEAFF; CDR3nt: TGTGCCAGCAGCTTTCCCAATGACACTGAAGCTTTCTTT
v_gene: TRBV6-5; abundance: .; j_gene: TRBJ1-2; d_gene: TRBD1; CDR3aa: CASSYSTGSGYGYTF; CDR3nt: TGTGCCAGCAGTTACTCGACAGGGTCGGGCTATGGCTACACCTTC
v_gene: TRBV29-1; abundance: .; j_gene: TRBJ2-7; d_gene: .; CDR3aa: CSATGGQDWNEQYF; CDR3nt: TGCAGCGCCACCGGGGGTCAGGACTGGAACGAGCAGTACTTC
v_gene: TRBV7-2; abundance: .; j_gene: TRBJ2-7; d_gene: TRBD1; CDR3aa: CASRPDRDEQYF; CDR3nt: TGTGCCAGCAGGCCAGACAGGGACGAGCAGTACTTC
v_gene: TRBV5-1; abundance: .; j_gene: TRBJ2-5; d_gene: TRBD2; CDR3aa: CASSLSPGGPETQYF; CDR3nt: TGCGCCAGCAGCTTGTCTCCGGGGGGGCCCGAGACCCAGTACTTC
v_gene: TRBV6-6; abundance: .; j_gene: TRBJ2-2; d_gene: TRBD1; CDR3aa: CASSPHRDRGVTGELFF; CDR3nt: TGTGCCAGCAGTCCACACCGGGACAGGGGGGTTACCGGGGAGCTGTTTTTT
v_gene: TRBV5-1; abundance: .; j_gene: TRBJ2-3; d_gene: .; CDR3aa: CASSRYRVTDTQYF; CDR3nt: TGCGCCAGCAGCAGATACCGGGTTACAGATACGCAGTATTTT